The 25 T cell receptor beta chains below all came from one sample that was sequenced in a study of blood T cell repertoires in COVID-19. Generated by immunoSEQ multiplex PCR, the TCRdb table keeps only in-frame clones and is missing some. The repertoire holds about 240,000 clones, with around 90% as singletons. The material sequenced was peripheral blood. These receptor sequences come from a woman younger than 45 with acute or convalescent COVID-19.

The chain links TRBV7-8 to TRBJ2-7; D is possibly TRBD1 (5 bases). Germline CDR1 SGHVS, CDR2 FQNEAQ. V lost 5 bases, J lost 2 bases, and 13 bases lay in between. This CDR3 has 14 amino acids. CDR3 bases: TGTGCCAGCAGCGAAGACAGTCCGCCCTACGAGCAGTACTTC. Translating it yields CASSEDSPPYEQYF.

This chain joins TRBV5-4 and TRBJ2-7; 10 nucleotides line up with TRBD2. J was trimmed by 5 bases and V by 4 bases; bases with no gene match: 12. The CDR3 is made up of 16 amino acids. Germline assignment: CDR1 SGHNT and CDR2 YYREEE (reference sequence). CDR3 region: CASSRELASGSHEQYF. DNA of the CDR3: TGTGCCAGCAGCCGAGAATTGGCTAGCGGGAGTCACGAGCAGTACTTC.

The rearrangement uses TRBV25-1 and TRBJ2-3; 8 nucleotides align to TRBD2. The germline CDR1 and CDR2 sequences are MGHDK and SYGVNS. With V trimmed by 0 bases and J by 3 bases, 2 bases remained unmatched. The CDR3 is made up of 15 amino acids. This CDR3 is CASSEYGRGTDTQYF. The DNA for the CDR3 is TGTGCCAGCAGTGAATACGGGAGGGGGACAGATACGCAGTATTTT.

V usage is TRBV4-1 and J usage is TRBJ2-3; 7 bases agree with TRBD2. CDR1 is MGHRA and CDR2 is YSYEKL in the germline V gene. The CDR3 has 16 residues. J gave up 7 bases and V 1 base, and 11 bases lay outside the gene matches. CDR3 coding DNA: TGCGCCAGCAGCCAAGTTGCGGGAGTTACTAAAAATACGCAGTATTTT. Protein product: CASSQVAGVTKNTQYF.

The gene calls are TRBV11-3 and TRBJ1-1, with unresolved D. V lost 8 bases and J 3 bases, leaving 13 bases between the germline ends. Germline CDR1 reads SGHNT; CDR2 reads YENEEA. This CDR3 has 13 amino acids. Here the CDR3 DNA reads TGTGCCAGCGGGCTAAAGGGAGACACTGAAGCTTTCTTT. Its translation is CASGLKGDTEAFF.

In its sample, this clone was seen a few times. The chain is built from TRBV5-6 and TRBJ2-1, with D possibly TRBD1 on 6 matching bases. The germline V gene has CDR1 SGHDT and CDR2 YYEEEE. V gave up 4 bases and J gave up 9 bases, with 17 bases separating them. The CDR3 has 14 residues. The DNA of the CDR3 is TGTGCCAGCAGCATCCCTGGACAGTTTGCTGAGCAGTTCTTC. Its protein is CASSIPGQFAEQFF.

This chain joins TRBV12-3 or TRBV12-4 and TRBJ2-7, with no clear D. Trimming took 6 bases from V and 5 from J, leaving 14 bases between them. The CDR3 contains 13 residues. CDR3 DNA: TGTGCCAGCAGGCCTGGAAGACGGGACGAGCAGTACTTC. This translates into CASRPGRRDEQYF.

This clone appeared a single time. J is TRBJ1-1 and V is TRBV27; TRBD1 matches 7 bases. Germline values: CDR1 MNHEY, CDR2 SMNVEV (reference sequence). The CDR3 runs to 15 residues. Unmatched junction bases numbered 9, after V lost 4 bases and J lost 4 bases. CDR3 loop: CASSSDRVRSTEAFF. The CDR3 bases are TGTGCCAGCAGTTCCGACAGGGTACGAAGCACTGAAGCTTTCTTT.

The chain is built from TRBV14 and TRBJ1-1; D is unresolved. This CDR3 has 13 amino acids. Looked up from germline, CDR1 is SGHDN and CDR2 is FVKESK. The V gene lost 0 bases and the J gene lost 11 bases, with 13 bases spanning the gap. CDR3 DNA sequence: TGTGCCAGCAGCCAAGATTGGGGAGGCCAGGCTTTCTTT. Encoded protein: CASSQDWGGQAFF.

This clone has more than one count but fewer than ten. The chain joins TRBV6-5 to TRBJ1-1; possible D gene TRBD1, 5 bases. Deletions cut 6 bases from V and 0 bases from J, with 11 bases between. This CDR3 comprises 14 residues. Germline CDR1 MNHEY, CDR2 SVGAGI. CDR3 protein: CASRGGTVNTEAFF. The DNA for the CDR3 is TGTGCCAGCAGGGGTGGGACTGTGAACACTGAAGCTTTCTTT.

The V call is TRBV29-1, the J call TRBJ1-1, with D possibly being TRBD1 (5 bases). Germline CDR1 and CDR2: SQVTM and ANQGSEA. Trimming pared 5 bases from V and 1 base from J, leaving 14 bases between. CDR3 length: 14 residues. The CDR3, as DNA: TGCAGCGTTATTAGGGACTGGGCGAACACTGAAGCTTTCTTT. This codes for CSVIRDWANTEAFF.

V usage is TRBV10-1 and J usage is TRBJ2-1; 11 bases are shared with TRBD2. CDR3 length: 15 amino acids. Germline-derived CDR1 and CDR2 are WNHNN and SYGVQD (reference sequence). V lost 3 bases, J lost 5 bases, and 3 bases stayed unmatched. The CDR3 is CASSERLAGNNEQFF. CDR3 nucleotide sequence: TGCGCCAGCAGTGAACGACTAGCGGGAAACAATGAGCAGTTCTTC.

The chain couples TRBV27 to TRBJ2-1; TRBD1 matches 9 bases. The CDR3 covers 16 residues. V lost 5 bases, J lost 7 bases, and 12 bases stayed unmatched. In germline, CDR1 is MNHEY, CDR2 SMNVEV (reference sequence). CDR3 region: CASSPGADRGRNEQFF. The CDR3 DNA sequence: TGTGCCAGCAGTCCCGGGGCGGACAGGGGAAGGAATGAGCAGTTCTTC.

J is TRBJ1-6 and V is TRBV9; D possibly corresponds to TRBD1 (6 bases). The V and J ends lost 4 bases and 9 bases respectively, with 11 bases between them. Germline V gives CDR1 SGDLS, CDR2 YYNGEE. This CDR3 region has 13 residues. In DNA form, the CDR3 reads TGTGCCAGCAGCTCAGGGGTTGCTTCACCCCTCCACTTT. Its protein is CASSSGVASPLHF.

This clone has only one observation. The chain is built from TRBV7-8 and TRBJ2-2; 13 nucleotides line up with TRBD2. Trimming took 5 bases from V and 4 from J; bases not matched to a gene: 4. Germline V gives CDR1 SGHVS, CDR2 FQNEAQ. The CDR3 runs to 16 residues. The chain's CDR3 is CASSPRLAGGTGELFF. CDR3 in DNA: TGTGCCAGCAGCCCGAGACTAGCGGGGGGCACCGGGGAGCTGTTTTTT.

This chain connects TRBV5-4 to TRBJ2-5; no definite D call. With 3 bases removed from V and 2 bases from J, the gap between germline ends came to 11 bases. The germline V gene encodes CDR1 SGHNT and CDR2 YYREEE (reference sequence). The CDR3 length is 14 residues. The CDR3 DNA reads TGTGCCAGCAGCTCCCTAGACGTTCAAGAGACCCAGTACTTC. Its protein is CASSSLDVQETQYF.

The rearrangement links TRBV4-1 to TRBJ2-7; 8 bases map to TRBD1. The CDR3 extends over 14 amino acids. Germline values: CDR1 MGHRA, CDR2 YSYEKL. V shed 1 base and J 6 bases; nucleotides not matched to a gene: 5. CDR3 protein: CASSQGTGIREQYF. In DNA, the CDR3 is TGCGCCAGCAGCCAAGGGACAGGGATCCGCGAGCAGTACTTC.

The chain combines TRBV21-1 with TRBJ2-7; the table's D gene call, TRBD1, was not cross checked with the DNA. TRBV21-1 is flagged as a pseudogene. There are 14 residues in the CDR3. DNA of the CDR3: TGTGCCAGCAGCGTCCCGACATATTGCTACGAGCAGTACTTC. This translates into CASSVPTYCYEQYF.

This chain joins TRBV12-3 or TRBV12-4 and TRBJ2-7, with D maybe TRBD2 (6 bases). The CDR3 is 13 amino acids. V shed 5 bases and J shed 2 bases, with 10 bases lying between them. The CDR3 nucleotides are TGTGCCAGCAGTATTACTAGCACCTACGAGCAGTACTTC. This codes for CASSITSTYEQYF.

The rearrangement joins TRBV6-5 to TRBJ1-5; D call uncertain. CDR1 and CDR2 (germline): MNHEY, SVGAGI. The V end was cut by 2 bases, the J end by 4 bases, with 15 bases between. CDR3 size: 16 residues. The CDR3: CASSYANHGFNQPQHF. The CDR3 DNA sequence: TGTGCCAGCAGTTACGCCAATCACGGGTTTAATCAGCCCCAGCATTTT.

The genes are TRBV6-2 or TRBV6-3 and TRBJ2-1; D is unclear. The CDR3 consists of 14 residues. Germline CDR1 MNHEY, CDR2 SVGEGT. Trimming stripped 6 bases from V and 5 bases from J, with 14 bases between. This chain's CDR3 is CASSDWLINNEQFF. The CDR3 region has the DNA TGTGCCAGCAGCGACTGGCTTATAAACAATGAGCAGTTCTTC.

The chain links TRBV6-6 to TRBJ1-2; TRBD1 aligns across 7 bases. In germline, CDR1 is MNHNY, CDR2 SVGAGI (reference sequence). J was trimmed by 13 bases and V by 6 bases; bases with no gene match: 8. The CDR3 loop spans 11 amino acids. This chain's CDR3 is CASRTGQLITF. The CDR3 bases are TGTGCCAGCAGAACGGGACAGCTAATCACCTTC.

This clone appeared a single time. This chain uses TRBV5-1 with TRBJ2-3, with D hard to call. Looked up from germline, CDR1 is SGHRS and CDR2 is YFSETQ. CDR3 length: 15 amino acids. The V end lost 1 base, the J end lost 0 bases, and 9 bases lay between the germline ends. The CDR3 loop is CASSLQASSTDTQYF. CDR3 coding DNA: TGCGCCAGCAGCTTGCAGGCTTCTAGCACAGATACGCAGTATTTT.

The chain joins TRBV11-3 to TRBJ2-7, with D perhaps TRBD2 (7 bases). Germline CDR1 SGHNT, CDR2 YENEEA. V dropped 5 bases and J dropped 4 bases, with 15 bases sitting between them. CDR3 length: 14 residues. The CDR3 loop is CASSRGALRYEQYF. The CDR3 DNA sequence: TGTGCCAGCAGCCGGGGGGCATTAAGGTACGAGCAGTACTTC.

Only a few counts were recorded for this clone. The chain uses TRBV25-1 and TRBJ2-2; possibly TRBD1 for D (6 bases). This CDR3 contains 13 residues. Germline values: CDR1 MGHDK, CDR2 SYGVNS. The V and J ends lost 4 bases and 6 bases respectively, with 9 bases between them. This chain's CDR3 is CASSVGAAGELFF. CDR3 bases: TGTGCCAGCAGTGTGGGGGCCGCCGGGGAGCTGTTTTTT.